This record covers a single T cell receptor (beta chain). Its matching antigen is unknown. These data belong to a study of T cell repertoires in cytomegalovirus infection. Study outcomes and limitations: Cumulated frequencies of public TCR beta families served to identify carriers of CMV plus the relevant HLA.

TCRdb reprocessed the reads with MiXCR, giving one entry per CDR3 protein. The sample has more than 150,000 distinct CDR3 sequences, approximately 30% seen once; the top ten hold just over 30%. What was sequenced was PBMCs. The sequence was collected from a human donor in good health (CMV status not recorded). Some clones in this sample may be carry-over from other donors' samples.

The CDR3 sequence is CASSLAGAGDNIQYF. DNA of the CDR3: TGTGCCAGCAGTTTAGCGGGCGCAGGGGACAACATTCAGTACTTC. V usage is TRBV12-3 or TRBV12-4 and J usage is TRBJ2-4, with D perhaps matching TRBD1 (6 bases). The length of the CDR3 is 15 residues. Trimming removed 0 bases from V and 7 bases from J, with 13 bases in between.